This T cell receptor beta chain was captured by sequencing in a study of early T cells in non-severe SARS-CoV-2 infection. MiXCR, applied by TCRdb to the 5' RACE reads, yields one record per CDR3 protein. The sample includes roughly 120,000 distinct CDR3 sequences, over 9.5% of them seen just once. Comments on this clonotype: The CDR3 end shows no conserved phenylalanine or tryptophan, and so a read error is likely.

The J segment lost 4 bases and the V segment lost 3 bases, leaving 7 bases of the junction unmatched. The CDR3 consists of 15 residues. Looked up from germline, CDR1 is SGHRS and CDR2 is YFSETQ. This TCR came from an adult who was a healthcare worker with PCR-confirmed SARS-CoV-2 infection or an uninfected control (not recorded which). The chain couples TRBV5-1 to TRBJ2-5, with TRBD1 identical over 9 bases. Sequenced here: whole blood, sampled at baseline. The CDR3 loop reads CASSSRQGGRETQYY. The DNA for the CDR3 is TGCGCCAGCAGCTCAAGACAGGGGGGGAGAGAGACCCAGTACTAC.